The clone carrying this T cell receptor beta chain has more than one count but fewer than ten. Its antigen is currently unknown. In the PCR, 60 Vbeta and 13 Jbeta primers were used. Using immunoSEQ multiplex PCR, the repertoire was profiled, and TCRdb retains in-frame clones only, with some absent. The table lists about 150,000 clones, under 90% of them singletons, with 2% to 3% in the top ten. Per the germline V gene, CDR1 is SGHRS and CDR2 is YFSETQ. CDR3 size: 15 residues. Trimming took off 5 bases at V and 4 bases at J, with 15 bases between the two ends. This sample is drawn from a study of cytomegalovirus exposure and HLA in healthy donors. General study results and limits: It was reportedly the case that the classifier diagnosed cytomegalovirus status with high specificity and sensitivity. Clonal expansion was found to be greater in HLA-associated TCR beta chains than in equally common others in a later analysis. It was reported in a later analysis that an Asian-associated ancestry cluster showed fewer N-insertions than the 666-donor mean. A later analysis showed TCR association rates differing by HLA locus, peaking at DRB1 and lowest at HLA-C.

V gene TRBV5-1 combines with J gene TRBJ1-4, with a weak D call TRBD1 (5 bases). The TCR was taken from a boy between 2 and 10 years old in good health and CMV-seronegative. The sequenced sample consisted of PBMCs. The CDR3 bases are TGCGCCAGCAGTCGAACGGGGGTCCTTAATGAAAAACTGTTTTTT. This translates into CASSRTGVLNEKLFF.